This T cell receptor (beta chain) was captured in a study of blood T cell repertoires in COVID-19. On the study more broadly: Both acute and convalescent COVID-19 samples were obtained from the United States, Italy and Spain. T cells, B-cell-depleted T cells, or PBMCs supplied cDNA or gDNA.

Per the study methods: Amplification of reference gene primers provided the estimated nucleated cell counts. Libraries were prepared by immunoSEQ multiplex PCR; TCRdb keeps only in-frame clonotypes and omits some of them. V and J calls and clone size are copied from that table; D and trimming were computed from the DNA. In the table there are 160,000 or so clones, 82% of which are singletons. The source of this sequence is a woman in her 70s with acute or convalescent COVID-19. The sequenced sample consisted of peripheral blood.

The DNA for the CDR3 is TGTGCCAGCAGTGAAAGCGGGCGGAATTCACCCCTCCACTTT. This gives the protein CASSESGRNSPLHF. The chain is built from TRBV6-1 and TRBJ1-6; no definite D call. V was clipped by 2 bases and J by 7 bases, with 9 bases between them. This CDR3 is built from 14 residues. Per the germline V gene, CDR1 is MNHNS and CDR2 is SASEGT.